Shown below are 17 T cell receptor beta chains from a single sample sequenced in a study of neoadjuvant anti-PD-1 for oral cavity cancer. Assay used: immunoSEQ multiplex PCR; TCRdb lists only in-frame clones, some missing. Among 14,000 or so clones listed, 60% to 65% were seen once. The sample here was PBMCs, taken before nivolumab (anti-PD-1) treatment. The source is a person aged 35 to 85 with oral cavity squamous cell carcinoma.

In its sample, this clone was seen a few times. The CDR3 sequence is CASSLSRTGGAYGYTF. The CDR3 nucleotides are TGTGCCAGCAGCCTCAGCCGGACAGGGGGGGCGTATGGCTACACCTTC. J is TRBJ1-2 and V is TRBV11-2, with 10 bases identical to TRBD1. CDR3 size: 16 residues. The V gene end was trimmed by 5 bases and the J gene end by 5 bases; junction bases not matched to a gene: 11. Looked up from germline, CDR1 is SGHAT and CDR2 is FQNNGV.

This chain uses TRBV30 with TRBJ1-1; possibly TRBD1 for D (5 bases). The CDR3 covers 17 residues. Trimming removed 3 bases at V and 1 base at J, with 21 bases between. Germline values: CDR1 GTSNPN, CDR2 SVGIG (reference sequence). The CDR3 DNA follows: TGTGCCTGGAGCCGGGACTCTCAGAACTTGGAGAACACTGAAGCTTTCTTT. It encodes CAWSRDSQNLENTEAFF.

The chain uses TRBV7-2 and TRBJ1-5; D unclear. This CDR3 is built from 15 residues. CDR1 is SGHTA, CDR2 FQGNSA, per germline. The V gene lost 3 bases and the J gene lost 3 bases, with 12 bases spanning the gap. The chain's CDR3 is CASSLDRSNNQPQHF. The CDR3 nucleotides read TGTGCCAGCAGCTTGGACCGGTCGAACAATCAGCCCCAGCATTTT. Full variable domain (missing parts from reference TRBV7-2 and TRBJ1-5): GAGVSQSPSNKVTEKGKDVELRCDPISGHTALYWYRQSLGQGLEFLIYFQGNSAPDKSGLPSDRFSAERTGGSVSTLTIQRTQQEDSAVYLCASSLDRSNNQPQHFGDGTRLSIL.

The chain combines TRBV4-1 with TRBJ1-5; TRBD1 might be the D (5 bases). The CDR3 contains 14 residues. Germline V gene sequence: CDR1 MGHRA, CDR2 YSYEKL. Trimming removed 1 base at V and 3 bases at J, with 7 bases between. This CDR3 is CASSQGQSNQPQHF. The CDR3 nucleotides read TGCGCCAGCAGCCAAGGACAGTCCAATCAGCCCCAGCATTTT.

The rearrangement joins TRBV10-3 to TRBJ1-6; 9 bases map to TRBD1. The CDR3 sequence is 15 residues long. Trimming cost V 1 base and J 8 bases; bases outside gene matches: 3. Germline lookup yields CDR1 ENHRY and CDR2 SYGVKD. This CDR3 reads CAISEFTGGDSPLHF. The CDR3 region has the DNA TGTGCCATCAGTGAGTTTACAGGGGGCGATTCACCCCTCCACTTT.

This chain links TRBV5-5 with TRBJ1-2; 10 nucleotides match TRBD1. With 3 bases clipped from V and 7 bases from J, the junction kept 6 bases outside the gene matches. The CDR3 has 14 amino acids. The germline V gene encodes CDR1 SGHKS and CDR2 YYEKEE (reference sequence). CDR3 sequence (DNA): TGTGCCAGCAGCTCCGACAGGGGGCAGAGTGGCTACACCTTC. This gives the protein CASSSDRGQSGYTF.

This clone was seen more than once but under ten times. The germline gene is not matched at one end of the junction; a read error may be the cause. The rearrangement joins TRBV11-3 to TRBJ2-7; D is perhaps TRBD1 (6 bases). This CDR3 comprises 13 residues. CDR1 SGHNT and CDR2 YENEEA come from the germline V gene. The DNA for the CDR3 is TGTGCCAGCAGCTTAGACCTGACAGGCCATTGCAACTTC. It translates to CASSLDLTGHCNF.

This rearrangement joins TRBV2 to TRBJ2-2; possible D gene TRBD1, 6 bases. The V gene lost 6 bases and the J gene lost 7 bases, with 12 bases spanning the gap. This CDR3 has 13 residues. The V gene's germline CDR1 is SNHLY and CDR2 FYNNEI. The CDR3 sequence is CASRLNRDGELFF. CDR3 bases: TGTGCCAGCAGGCTGAACAGGGACGGGGAGCTGTTTTTT. Based on the CDR3 plus reference TRBV2 and TRBJ2-2, the full variable domain is EPEVTQTPSHQVTQMGQEVILRCVPISNHLYFYWYRQILGQKVEFLVSFYNNEISEKSEIFDDQFSVERPDGSNFTLKIRSTKLEDSAMYFCASRLNRDGELFFGEGSRLTVL.

This clone has more than one count but fewer than ten. The chain is built from TRBV11-3 and TRBJ1-1; no clear D. The CDR3 loop spans 14 amino acids. Germline-derived CDR1 and CDR2 are SGHNT and YENEEA. Between the trimmed V and J ends, which lost 5 bases and 7 bases, there was a span of 17 bases. DNA of the CDR3: TGTGCCAGCAGCCCGCCGGGTAGGCCCCGTGAAGCTTTCTTT. It codes for CASSPPGRPREAFF.

This clone is judged large (0.1 to 1%). This chain links TRBV7-9 with TRBJ1-1; 12 positions agree with TRBD1. The length of the CDR3 is 16 residues. Germline V gene sequence: CDR1 SEHNR, CDR2 FQNEAQ (reference sequence). V lost 5 bases and J lost 5; bases outside the gene matches: 9. The CDR3 bases are TGTGCCAGCAGCCGCCCGGGACAGGGGGCGAGAACTGAAGCTTTCTTT. Protein sequence: CASSRPGQGARTEAFF.

This clone was detected a few times. The CDR3 loop is CASRIGLGNTEAFF. The CDR3 nucleotides read TGTGCCAGTAGGATCGGGCTGGGGAACACTGAAGCTTTCTTT. V usage is TRBV19 and J usage is TRBJ1-1, with unresolved D. Trimming stripped 6 bases from V and 1 base from J, with 12 bases between. The CDR3 contains 14 residues. Germline lookup yields CDR1 LNHDA and CDR2 SQIVND (reference sequence). Filled out from reference TRBV19 and TRBJ1-1, the complete variable domain reads DGGITQSPKYLFRKEGQNVTLSCEQNLNHDAMYWYRQDPGQGLRLIYYSQIVNDFQKGDIAEGYSVSREKKESFPLTVTSAQKNPTAFYLCASRIGLGNTEAFFGQGTRLTVV.

A single count supports this clone. This chain links TRBV6-1 with TRBJ1-5; D might be TRBD1 (6 bases). The ends were cut back, 5 bases at V and 1 base at J, with 9 bases in the middle. CDR1 and CDR2 from the germline V gene are MNHNS and SASEGT. This CDR3 contains 14 residues. CDR3 nucleotides: TGTGCCAGCAGTCAAGGGGGGAGCAATCAGCCCCAGCATTTT. It translates to CASSQGGSNQPQHF.

In its sample, this clone was seen once. This rearrangement joins TRBV5-1 to TRBJ2-3; possible D gene TRBD1, 5 bases. V lost 2 bases, J lost 3 bases, and 16 bases lay in between. Germline-derived CDR1 and CDR2 are SGHRS and YFSETQ. The CDR3 covers 16 residues. DNA for the CDR3: TGCGCCAGCAGCTTAACGGCAGGGCCGTTAACAGATACGCAGTATTTT. As protein: CASSLTAGPLTDTQYF.

The V and J genes are TRBV11-2 and TRBJ1-4; 7 bases fit TRBD1. This CDR3 contains 14 residues. Germline V lookup: CDR1 SGHAT, CDR2 FQNNGV. V gave up 5 bases and J gave up 5 bases; unmatched junction bases: 5. CDR3 DNA sequence: TGTGCCAGCAGCAGGACAGGTTCCAATGAAAAACTGTTTTTT. Translated: CASSRTGSNEKLFF.

The genes are TRBV9 and TRBJ2-7; 7 positions match TRBD1. The germline gives CDR1 SGDLS, CDR2 YYNGEE. The CDR3 has 15 amino acids. V was pared by 2 bases and J by 2 bases, with 7 bases of the junction left unmatched. This CDR3 is CASSVSPGGAYEQYF. The DNA for the CDR3 is TGTGCCAGCAGCGTCTCCCCAGGGGGAGCCTACGAGCAGTACTTC. Supplemented by reference TRBV9 and TRBJ2-7, the full variable domain reads DSGVTQTPKHLITATGQRVTLRCSPRSGDLSVYWYQQSLDQGLQFLIQYYNGEERAKGNILERFSAQQFPDLHSELNLSSLELGDSALYFCASSVSPGGAYEQYFGPGTRLTVT.

This clone turned up a few times. This chain links TRBV5-1 with TRBJ2-2; D gene unclear. The CDR3 is 14 amino acids. Germline V gives CDR1 SGHRS, CDR2 YFSETQ. V was shortened by 4 bases and J by 10 bases, with 17 bases between the two germline ends. CDR3 sequence (DNA): TGCGCCAGCAGCAATCAGATTACAAGTACGGAGCTGTTTTTT. Its protein is CASSNQITSTELFF.

This chain uses TRBV7-3 with TRBJ2-7, with a tentative D call TRBD2 (5 bases). The CDR3 runs to 13 residues. V was clipped by 6 bases and J by 5 bases, with 14 bases between them. Germline V lookup: CDR1 SGHTA, CDR2 FQGTGA. CDR3 sequence: CASSGGVSHEQYF. The CDR3, as DNA: TGTGCCAGCAGTGGAGGAGTTTCCCACGAGCAGTACTTC. Complete variable domain (other parts from reference TRBV7-3 and TRBJ2-7): GAGVSQTPSNKVTEKGKYVELRCDPISGHTALYWYRQSLGQGPEFLIYFQGTGAADDSGLPNDRFFAVRPEGSVSTLKIQRTERGDSAVYLCASSGGVSHEQYFGPGTRLTVT.